Sequencing of this T cell receptor beta chain was carried out in a study of shared clonotypes between healthy human individuals. TCRdb's table, derived via immunoSEQ multiplex PCR, lists solely in-frame clones and lacks some. The table has about 680,000 clones, 73% seen once. Germline loops: CDR1 SGDLS, CDR2 YYNGEE. The CDR3 covers 14 residues. The ends were cut back, 3 bases at V and 6 bases at J, with 14 bases in the middle. The source of this sequence is a woman aged 30 to 39 in good health. The V and J genes are TRBV9 and TRBJ2-3; maybe TRBD2 (7 bases). Source material: memory CD4+ T cells sorted from blood. Subset here: CD45RA-negative fraction. CDR3 bases: TGTGCCAGCAGCGCGGAAGGGGGAGGGGATACGCAGTATTTT. Protein sequence: CASSAEGGGDTQYF.